Shown below are 25 T cell receptor beta chains from a single sample sequenced in a study of T cell repertoires in cytomegalovirus infection. These receptors are not linked to any known antigen. TCRdb independently ran MiXCR on the reads; one entry per CDR3 protein. The top ten clones hold 13% of a sample with fewer than 1,000,000 distinct CDR3 sequences, around 32% of them seen once. Here the sequenced sample was cultured CD8+ T cells from PBMCs, taken from culture after CMV antigen stimulation. These receptors all come from a human donor in good health (CMV status not recorded). Some clones in this sample may be carry-over from other donors' samples.

Many counts were recorded for this clonotype. The junction does not match germline at one end; this may be a read error. V and J are TRBV27 and TRBJ2-3, with a possible D match to TRBD1 (6 bases). CDR3 length equals 15 residues. Germline V gives CDR1 MNHEY, CDR2 SMNVEV (reference sequence). The CDR3 DNA follows: TGTGCCAGCAGCTTATCTCCAGGGGGCACAGATACGCAGTATTTT. It translates to CASSLSPGGTDTQYF.

This clonotype was counted only a few times. This chain links TRBV11-1 with TRBJ2-1; 14 nucleotides line up with TRBD2. Germline V gene sequence: CDR1 SGHAT, CDR2 FQDESV (reference sequence). Trimming removed 4 bases from V and 8 bases from J; junction bases left unmatched: 7. The CDR3 contains 16 residues. CDR3 sequence: CASSYRLAGGPYEQFF. CDR3 coding DNA: TGTGCCAGCAGCTACCGACTAGCGGGGGGGCCTTATGAGCAGTTCTTC.

The gene calls are TRBV4-2 and TRBJ2-3; 7 bases fit TRBD2. The V gene's germline CDR1 is LGHNA and CDR2 YNFKEQ. V was clipped by 0 bases and J by 2 bases; unmatched bases: 17. The length of the CDR3 is 20 residues. The CDR3 DNA reads as TGTGCCAGCAGCCAAGATCTCCGGGATCTTTGGCGGGGGTTCACAGATACGCAGTATTTT. Translating it yields CASSQDLRDLWRGFTDTQYF.

Worth noting for this clonotype: At one end, the junction sequence differs from germline, possibly due to a read error. J is TRBJ1-5 and V is TRBV7-4; no definite D call. The V gene's germline CDR1 is SGHVT and CDR2 SQSDAQ. CDR3 length equals 17 residues. The CDR3 DNA sequence: TGTGCCGGCAGCTTAGGAACCCCCCAAGAAAGCGATATCCCCCAGCATTTT. Translating gives CAGSLGTPQESDIPQHF.

The rearrangement links TRBV7-4 to TRBJ1-2, with 9 bases fitting TRBD1. Germline values: CDR1 SGHVT, CDR2 SQSDAQ. The trim removed 5 bases at V and 4 bases at J, leaving 11 bases unmatched. The CDR3 loop spans 16 amino acids. The CDR3 protein is CASSIILTGGGYGYTF. CDR3 nucleotide sequence: TGTGCCAGCAGCATTATATTGACAGGGGGAGGCTATGGCTACACCTTC.

V and J are TRBV4-2 and TRBJ1-5; no definite D call. This CDR3 comprises 17 residues. Germline loops: CDR1 LGHNA, CDR2 YNFKEQ. V was clipped by 0 bases and J by 3 bases, with 15 bases between them. The CDR3 sequence: CASSQDWPPRINQPQHF. CDR3 DNA sequence: TGTGCCAGCAGCCAAGATTGGCCCCCCCGGATCAATCAGCCCCAGCATTTT.

The chain uses TRBV7-9 and TRBJ2-1, with D uncertain. Germline-derived CDR1 and CDR2 are SEHNR and FQNEAQ (reference sequence). V dropped 5 bases and J dropped 0 bases, with 11 bases sitting between them. The length of the CDR3 is 15 residues. DNA of the CDR3: TGTGCCAGCAGCCTCAGAGTTAGCTCCTACAATGAGCAGTTCTTC. Protein: CASSLRVSSYNEQFF.

This clonotype has a count of ten or more. The chain couples TRBV7-6 to TRBJ2-2, with D perhaps being TRBD1 or TRBD2 (6 bases each). The V and J ends lost 7 bases and 5 bases respectively, with 20 bases between them. CDR1 is SGHVS, CDR2 FNYEAQ, per germline. The CDR3 runs to 16 residues. Here the CDR3 DNA reads TGTGCCAGCAAATGGGGGGCTGGAGAGGGGACCGGGGAGCTGTTTTTT. This gives the protein CASKWGAGEGTGELFF.

This clonotype occurred a few times. This chain connects TRBV27 to TRBJ2-7; no clear D. V gave up 3 bases and J gave up 4 bases, with 13 bases separating them. CDR3 length: 14 residues. Germline assignment: CDR1 MNHEY and CDR2 SMNVEV (reference sequence). The CDR3, as DNA: TGTGCCAGCAGTTTTTTGGTCAAGAAGTACGAGCAGTACTTC. Translating it yields CASSFLVKKYEQYF.

This clonotype was counted at least ten times. CDR3 region: CASSYLSWYSNTEAFF. CDR3 in DNA: TGTGCCAGCAGTTACCTTAGTTGGTACTCGAACACTGAAGCTTTCTTT. The rearrangement uses TRBV28 and TRBJ1-1, with D unresolved. The germline V and J ends were trimmed by 4 bases and 1 base, with 16 bases remaining between them. This CDR3 comprises 16 residues. The V gene's germline CDR1 is MDHEN and CDR2 SYDVKM.

This clonotype was seen a few times. The genes are TRBV7-9 and TRBJ2-7; D ambiguous. The CDR3 length is 13 residues. Germline loops: CDR1 SEHNR, CDR2 FQNEAQ (reference sequence). V lost 2 bases to trimming and J lost 7 bases, with 12 bases between them. The CDR3 protein is CASSLNPWLEQYF. CDR3 bases: TGTGCCAGCAGCTTAAATCCGTGGTTGGAGCAGTACTTC.

The V and J genes are TRBV6-5 and TRBJ2-1; 10 bases are shared with TRBD2. CDR1 and CDR2 (germline): MNHEY, SVGAGI. The length of the CDR3 is 15 residues. V lost 3 bases to trimming and J lost 8 bases; unmatched junction nucleotides: 7. The CDR3 coding sequence is TGTGCCAGCAGTTATGCCAGCGGGGGGGAGGATGAGCAGTTCTTC. This codes for CASSYASGGEDEQFF.

This clonotype was seen only once. The rearrangement uses TRBV6-5 and TRBJ2-1; the match to TRBD2 covers 8 bases. Trimming cost V 0 bases and J 10 bases; bases outside gene matches: 8. The germline V gene has CDR1 MNHEY and CDR2 SVGAGI. The CDR3 totals 15 residues. The CDR3: CASSYSSGERKEQFF. CDR3 coding DNA: TGTGCCAGCAGTTACTCTAGCGGGGAGAGGAAAGAGCAGTTCTTC.

This clonotype was detected only a few times. V gene TRBV6-6 combines with J gene TRBJ2-2; TRBD2 is a possible D gene (5 bases). V dropped 8 bases and J dropped 3 bases, with 13 bases sitting between them. CDR1 is MNHNY, CDR2 SVGAGI, per germline (reference sequence). CDR3 size: 14 residues. The CDR3 DNA reads TGTGCCAGCCGGGAATTAAGGGACACCGGGGAGCTGTTTTTT. It yields the protein CASRELRDTGELFF.

Only one count was recorded for this clonotype. This sequence joins TRBV28 and TRBJ1-2, with D perhaps TRBD1 (5 bases). V shed 3 bases and J shed 5 bases, with 13 bases lying between them. The CDR3 is made up of 14 amino acids. Germline CDR1 MDHEN, CDR2 SYDVKM. The CDR3 DNA is TGTGCCAGCAGTTTTTTGGGGGGTGGGTATGGCTACACCTTC. Translation gives CASSFLGGGYGYTF.

This clonotype has just a few counts. This rearrangement joins TRBV29-1 to TRBJ2-2; TRBD2 might be the D (5 bases). V lost 6 bases and J lost 3, with 11 bases in between. The length of the CDR3 is 13 residues. The V gene's germline CDR1 is SQVTM and CDR2 ANQGSEA. CDR3 region: CSVADGDTGELFF. The CDR3 nucleotides are TGCAGCGTAGCTGACGGGGACACCGGGGAGCTGTTTTTT.

The genes are TRBV28 and TRBJ2-7; the D is unclear. Germline loops: CDR1 MDHEN, CDR2 SYDVKM. Trimming took off 1 base at V and 1 base at J, with 14 bases between the two ends. CDR3 length: 16 residues. In DNA form, the CDR3 reads TGTGCCAGCAGTTTATCGTCAATGTCGGGTTCCTACGAGCAGTACGTC. Protein sequence: CASSLSSMSGSYEQYV.

The CDR3 region has the DNA TGTGCCAGCAGTGACCGAACAGGTCCCGAGCAGTACGTC. As protein: CASSDRTGPEQYV. The J gene is TRBJ2-7, the V gene TRBV6-2 or TRBV6-3; TRBD1 is a possible D gene (5 bases). CDR1 and CDR2 (germline): MNHEY, SVGEGT. There are 13 residues in the CDR3. Trimming took off 5 bases at V and 6 bases at J, with 14 bases between the two ends.

The genes are TRBV15 and TRBJ2-3; TRBD2 matches 11 bases. Germline V gives CDR1 LNHNV, CDR2 YYDKDF (reference sequence). The V gene end was trimmed by 5 bases and the J gene end by 4 bases; junction bases not matched to a gene: 8. CDR3 length equals 16 residues. The CDR3 sequence is CATSVWLAGGSDTQYF. CDR3 in DNA: TGTGCCACCAGCGTTTGGCTAGCGGGGGGTTCAGATACGCAGTATTTT.

The table lists this clonotype with a few counts. The CDR3 sequence is CASSFGTGETEAFF. CDR3 nucleotides: TGTGCCAGCAGTTTCGGGACAGGGGAAACTGAAGCTTTCTTT. The V gene is TRBV27, the J gene TRBJ1-1; 10 bases map to TRBD1. V lost 3 bases, J lost 5 bases, and 3 bases stayed unmatched. This CDR3 is 14 amino acids long. Germline lookup yields CDR1 MNHEY and CDR2 SMNVEV (reference sequence).

This clonotype has more than one count but fewer than ten. In DNA, the CDR3 is TGTGCCAGCAGCCCATGGGATCGGGGTGAGGGCAATCAGCCCCAGCATTTT. It yields the protein CASSPWDRGEGNQPQHF. This chain connects TRBV11-2 to TRBJ1-5; D call uncertain. This CDR3 has 17 amino acids. CDR1 and CDR2 from the germline V gene are SGHAT and FQNNGV. V lost 5 bases and J 2 bases, leaving 19 bases between the germline ends.

The V and J genes are TRBV6-6 and TRBJ1-2; D is unclear. Germline V gene data show CDR1 as MNHNY and CDR2 as SVGAGI (reference sequence). This CDR3 comprises 14 residues. V dropped 0 bases and J dropped 6 bases, with 11 bases sitting between them. The CDR3 sequence: CASSYSVYKDGYTF. As DNA, the CDR3 is TGTGCCAGCAGTTACTCCGTGTATAAAGATGGCTACACCTTC.

This clonotype turned up a few times. The CDR3 coding sequence is TGTGCCGTGAGTACCACGGCGGGGTCCTACGAGCAGTACTTC. Residues: CAVSTTAGSYEQYF. The chain links TRBV5-8 to TRBJ2-7, with D possibly being TRBD2 (6 bases). From germline, CDR1 is SGHTS and CDR2 YDEGEE. V gave up 10 bases and J gave up 1 base, with 18 bases separating them. The CDR3 runs 14 residues.

There are a few counts of this clonotype. This chain joins TRBV6-1 and TRBJ2-7; the D gene could be TRBD1 or TRBD2 (5 bases each). V lost 7 bases and J lost 4, with 20 bases in between. Germline values: CDR1 MNHNS, CDR2 SASEGT. CDR3 size: 15 residues. CDR3 sequence reads: CASTFGAQGLYEQYV. The CDR3 DNA follows: TGTGCCAGCACCTTCGGGGCACAAGGACTGTACGAGCAGTACGTC.

This clonotype was counted only a few times. This rearrangement joins TRBV15 to TRBJ2-5, with a possible D match to TRBD2 (5 bases). CDR3 length equals 15 residues. V shed 3 bases and J shed 0 bases, with 11 bases lying between them. Germline V gene sequence: CDR1 LNHNV, CDR2 YYDKDF (reference sequence). The CDR3 DNA sequence: TGTGCCACCAGCAGGACTACGGTGGACCAAGAGACCCAGTACTTC. Translation: CATSRTTVDQETQYF.